This T cell receptor beta chain was retrieved from a study of liver allograft versus peripheral blood T cells. Turning to the study itself: Recipients' peripheral blood served as the comparator for T cell receptor repertoires in transplanted livers.

The CDR3 contains 16 residues. CDR1 and CDR2 (germline): MNHEY, SVGEGT. V was clipped by 4 bases and J by 2 bases, with 15 bases between them. TCRdb fed the reads into MiXCR, producing one record per CDR3 protein. This sample has around 2,000 distinct CDR3 sequences, with 18% found just once. By sample share, this clonotype is large. The chain combines TRBV6-2 or TRBV6-3 with TRBJ2-1; D possibly corresponds to TRBD2 (6 bases). The receptor's source is a human patient who had a liver transplant. The T cells may come from the graft donor. The CDR3 spells CASSCRESPPYNEQFF. CDR3 in DNA: TGTGCCAGCAGTTGTCGGGAGAGCCCTCCCTACAATGAGCAGTTCTTC.